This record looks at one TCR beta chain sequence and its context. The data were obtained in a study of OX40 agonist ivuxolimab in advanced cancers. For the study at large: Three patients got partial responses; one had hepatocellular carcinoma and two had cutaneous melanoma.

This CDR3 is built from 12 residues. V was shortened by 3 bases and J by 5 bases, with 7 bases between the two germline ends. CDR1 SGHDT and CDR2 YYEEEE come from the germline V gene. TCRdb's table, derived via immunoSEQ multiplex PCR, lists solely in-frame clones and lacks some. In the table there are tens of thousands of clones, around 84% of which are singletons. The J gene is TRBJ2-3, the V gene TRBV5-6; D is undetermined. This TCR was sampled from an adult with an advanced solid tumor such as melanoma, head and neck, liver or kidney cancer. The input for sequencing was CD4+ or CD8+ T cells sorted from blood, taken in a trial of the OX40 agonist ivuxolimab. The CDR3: CASSSLGDTQYF. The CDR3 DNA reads TGTGCCAGCAGCTCCCTTGGAGATACGCAGTATTTT.